The T cell receptor (beta chain) described here comes from a study of T cell responses to AZD1222 COVID-19 vaccine. Study-level results: Among those given AZD1222, only five or six were seropositive at baseline.

Pooled samples include second doses given at about 4 or 12 weeks. This table comes from immunoSEQ multiplex PCR, and its TCRdb copy is limited to in-frame clones, with some not included. The repertoire consists of 90,000 to 150,000 clones, with around 87% occurring once and the leading ten covering under 3%. Note on this clone: Antigen specificity is unknown.

The CDR3 is made up of 15 amino acids. Germline-derived CDR1 and CDR2 are MDHEN and SYDVKM. V gave up 3 bases and J gave up 4 bases, with 12 bases separating them. Sequenced material: peripheral blood, taken 28 days after the second AZD1222 dose. The rearrangement joins TRBV28 to TRBJ2-2; D is ambiguous. The TCR sequence derives from an adult who received the AZD1222 COVID-19 vaccine. Written as DNA, the CDR3 is TGTGCCAGCAGTTTGGTGGGGATTAGCACCGGGGAGCTGTTTTTT. It encodes CASSLVGISTGELFF.